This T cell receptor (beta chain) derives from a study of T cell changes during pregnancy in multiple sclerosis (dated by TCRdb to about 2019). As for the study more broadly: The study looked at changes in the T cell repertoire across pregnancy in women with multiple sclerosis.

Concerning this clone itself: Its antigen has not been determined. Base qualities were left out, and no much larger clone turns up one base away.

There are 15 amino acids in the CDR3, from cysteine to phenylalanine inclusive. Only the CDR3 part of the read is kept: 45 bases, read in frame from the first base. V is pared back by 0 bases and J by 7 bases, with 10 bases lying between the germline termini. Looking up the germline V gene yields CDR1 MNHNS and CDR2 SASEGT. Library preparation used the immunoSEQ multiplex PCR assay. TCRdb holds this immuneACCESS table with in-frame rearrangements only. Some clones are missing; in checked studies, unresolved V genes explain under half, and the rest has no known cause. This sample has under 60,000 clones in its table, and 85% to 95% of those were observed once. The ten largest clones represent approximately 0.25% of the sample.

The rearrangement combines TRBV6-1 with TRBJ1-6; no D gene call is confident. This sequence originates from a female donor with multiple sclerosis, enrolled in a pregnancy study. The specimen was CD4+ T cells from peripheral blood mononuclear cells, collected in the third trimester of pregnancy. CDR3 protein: CASSEAVEGNSPLHF. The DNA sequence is TGTGCCAGCAGTGAAGCGGTGGAGGGAAATTCACCCCTCCACTTT.